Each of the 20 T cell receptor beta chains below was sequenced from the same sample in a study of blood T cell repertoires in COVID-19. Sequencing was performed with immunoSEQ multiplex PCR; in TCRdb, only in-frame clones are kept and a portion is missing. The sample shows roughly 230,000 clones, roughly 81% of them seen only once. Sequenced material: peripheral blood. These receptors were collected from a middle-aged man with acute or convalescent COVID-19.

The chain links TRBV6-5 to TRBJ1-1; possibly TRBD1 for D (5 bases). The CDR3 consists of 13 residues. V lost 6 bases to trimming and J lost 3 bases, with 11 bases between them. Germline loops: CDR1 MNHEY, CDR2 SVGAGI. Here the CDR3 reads CASSRGGDTEAFF. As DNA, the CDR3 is TGTGCCAGCAGCCGGGGGGGGGACACTGAAGCTTTCTTT.

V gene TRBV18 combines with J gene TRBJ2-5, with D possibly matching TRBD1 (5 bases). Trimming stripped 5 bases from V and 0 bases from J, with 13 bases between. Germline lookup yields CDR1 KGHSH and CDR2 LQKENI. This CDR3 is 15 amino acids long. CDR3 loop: CASSWTKTYQETQYF. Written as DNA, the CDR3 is TGTGCCAGCTCATGGACAAAGACGTACCAAGAGACCCAGTACTTC.

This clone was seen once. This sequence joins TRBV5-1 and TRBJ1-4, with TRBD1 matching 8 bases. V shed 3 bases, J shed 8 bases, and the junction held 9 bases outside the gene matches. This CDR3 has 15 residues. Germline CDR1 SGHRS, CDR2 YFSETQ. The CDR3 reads CASSSQGALDEKLFF. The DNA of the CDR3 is TGCGCCAGCAGCTCTCAGGGGGCTCTGGACGAAAAACTGTTTTTT.

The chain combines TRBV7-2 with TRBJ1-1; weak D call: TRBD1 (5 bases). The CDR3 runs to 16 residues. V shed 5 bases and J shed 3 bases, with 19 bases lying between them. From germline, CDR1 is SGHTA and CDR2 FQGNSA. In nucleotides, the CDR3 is TGTGCCAGCAGCCTGACTGACCGGGGGACCTACACTGAAGCTTTCTTT. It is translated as CASSLTDRGTYTEAFF.

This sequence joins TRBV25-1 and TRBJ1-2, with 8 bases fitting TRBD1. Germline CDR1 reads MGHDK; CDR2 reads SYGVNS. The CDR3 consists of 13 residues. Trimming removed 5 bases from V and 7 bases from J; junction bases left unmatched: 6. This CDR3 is CASSPGGFSGYTF. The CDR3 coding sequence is TGTGCCAGCAGTCCAGGGGGCTTTTCTGGCTACACCTTC.

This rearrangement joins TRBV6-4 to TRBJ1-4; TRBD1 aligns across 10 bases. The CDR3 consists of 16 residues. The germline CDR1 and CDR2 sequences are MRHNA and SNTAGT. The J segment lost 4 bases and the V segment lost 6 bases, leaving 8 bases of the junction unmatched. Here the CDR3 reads CASRDPRDRGNEKLFF. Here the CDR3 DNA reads TGTGCCAGCAGAGATCCCCGGGACAGGGGTAATGAAAAACTGTTTTTT.

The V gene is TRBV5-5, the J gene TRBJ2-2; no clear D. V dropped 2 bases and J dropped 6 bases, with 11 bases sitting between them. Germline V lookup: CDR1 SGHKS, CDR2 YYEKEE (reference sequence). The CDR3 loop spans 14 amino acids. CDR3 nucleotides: TGTGCCAGCAGCTTAGTTTTGAGCTCCGGGGAGCTGTTTTTT. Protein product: CASSLVLSSGELFF. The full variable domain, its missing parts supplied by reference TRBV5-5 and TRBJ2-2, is DAGVTQSPTHLIKTRGQQVTLRCSPISGHKSVSWYQQVLGQGPQFIFQYYEKEERGRGNFPDRFSARQFPNYSSELNVNALLLGDSALYLCASSLVLSSGELFFGEGSRLTVL.

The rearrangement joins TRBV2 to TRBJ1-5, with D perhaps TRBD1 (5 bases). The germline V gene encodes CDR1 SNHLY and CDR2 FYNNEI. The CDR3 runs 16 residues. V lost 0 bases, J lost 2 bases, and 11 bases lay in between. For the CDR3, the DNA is TGTGCCAGCAGTGAAGCGGGGCCTGCGGGCAATCAGCCCCAGCATTTT. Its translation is CASSEAGPAGNQPQHF. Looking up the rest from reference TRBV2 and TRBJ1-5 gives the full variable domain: EPEVTQTPSHQVTQMGQEVILRCVPISNHLYFYWYRQILGQKVEFLVSFYNNEISEKSEIFDDQFSVERPDGSNFTLKIRSTKLEDSAMYFCASSEAGPAGNQPQHFGDGTRLSIL.

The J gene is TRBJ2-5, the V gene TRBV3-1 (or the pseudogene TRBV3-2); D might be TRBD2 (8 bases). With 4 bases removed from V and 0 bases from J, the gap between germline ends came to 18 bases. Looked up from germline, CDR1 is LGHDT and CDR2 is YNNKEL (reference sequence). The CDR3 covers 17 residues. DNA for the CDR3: TGTGCCAGCAGCCGAGGGGGCGGGGGGATAAACCAAGAGACCCAGTACTTC. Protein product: CASSRGGGGINQETQYF.

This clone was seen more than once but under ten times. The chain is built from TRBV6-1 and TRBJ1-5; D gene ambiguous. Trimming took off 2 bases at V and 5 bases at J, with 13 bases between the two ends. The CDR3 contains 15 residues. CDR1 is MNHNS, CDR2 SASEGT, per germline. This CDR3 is CASSENVGSYQPQHF. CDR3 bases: TGTGCCAGCAGTGAAAACGTAGGGAGTTATCAGCCCCAGCATTTT.

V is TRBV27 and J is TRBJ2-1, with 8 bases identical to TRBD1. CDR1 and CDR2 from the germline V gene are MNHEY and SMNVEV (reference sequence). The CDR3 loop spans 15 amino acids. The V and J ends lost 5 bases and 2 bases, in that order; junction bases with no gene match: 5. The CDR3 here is CASSLQGGTYNEQFF. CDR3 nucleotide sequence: TGTGCCAGCAGTCTACAGGGGGGAACCTACAATGAGCAGTTCTTC.

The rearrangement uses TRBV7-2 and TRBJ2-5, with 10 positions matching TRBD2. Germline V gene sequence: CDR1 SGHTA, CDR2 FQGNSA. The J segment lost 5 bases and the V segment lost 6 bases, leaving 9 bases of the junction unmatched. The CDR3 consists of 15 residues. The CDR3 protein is CASSQAGGESETQYF. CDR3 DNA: TGTGCCAGCAGTCAAGCGGGGGGGGAATCGGAGACCCAGTACTTC.

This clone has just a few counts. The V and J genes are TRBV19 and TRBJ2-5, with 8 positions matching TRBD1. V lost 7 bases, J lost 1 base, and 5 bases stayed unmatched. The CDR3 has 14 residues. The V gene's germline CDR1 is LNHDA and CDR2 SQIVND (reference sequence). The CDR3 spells CASTITGGQETQYF. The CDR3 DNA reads TGTGCCAGTACGATTACAGGGGGCCAAGAGACCCAGTACTTC.

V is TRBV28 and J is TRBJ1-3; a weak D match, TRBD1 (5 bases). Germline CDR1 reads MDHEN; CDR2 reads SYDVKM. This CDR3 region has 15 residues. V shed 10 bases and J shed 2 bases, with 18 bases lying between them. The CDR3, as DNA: TGTGCCACAACAGGAATACCCTACCCTGGAAACACCATATATTTT. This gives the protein CATTGIPYPGNTIYF.

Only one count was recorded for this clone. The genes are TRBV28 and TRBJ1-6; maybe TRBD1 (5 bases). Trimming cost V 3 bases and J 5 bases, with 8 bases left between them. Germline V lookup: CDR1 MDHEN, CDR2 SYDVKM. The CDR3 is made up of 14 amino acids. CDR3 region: CASSLRQNNSPLHF. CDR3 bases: TGTGCCAGCAGTTTGCGACAGAATAATTCACCCCTCCACTTT.

The CDR3 DNA reads as TGTGCCAGTAGTGTTCTCGGGACAGCGGCCTCCTACGAGCAGTACTTC. It codes for CASSVLGTAASYEQYF. The chain uses TRBV19 and TRBJ2-7; 7 nucleotides line up with TRBD1. CDR1 is LNHDA and CDR2 is SQIVND in the germline V gene (reference sequence). This CDR3 comprises 16 residues. Trimming removed 5 bases from V and 0 bases from J; junction bases left unmatched: 10.

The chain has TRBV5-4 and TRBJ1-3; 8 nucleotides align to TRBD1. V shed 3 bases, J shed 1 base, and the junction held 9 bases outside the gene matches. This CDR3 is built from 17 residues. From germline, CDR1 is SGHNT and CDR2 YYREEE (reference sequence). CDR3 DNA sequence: TGTGCCAGCAGCTCTGGTGGACAGGGTAAATCTGGAAACACCATATATTTT. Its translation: CASSSGGQGKSGNTIYF.

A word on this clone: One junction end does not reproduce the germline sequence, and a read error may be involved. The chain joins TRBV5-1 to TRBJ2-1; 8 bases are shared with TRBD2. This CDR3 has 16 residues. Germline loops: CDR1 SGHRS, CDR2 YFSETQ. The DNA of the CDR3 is TGCGCCAGCTGCTTGGCCGGGGGCGGGGGGTACAATGAGCAGTTCTTC. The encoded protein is CASCLAGGGGYNEQFF.

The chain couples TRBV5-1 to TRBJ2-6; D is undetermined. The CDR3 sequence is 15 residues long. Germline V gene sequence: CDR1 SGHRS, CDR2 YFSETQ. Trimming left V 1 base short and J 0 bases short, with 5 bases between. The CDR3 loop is CASSLSRSGANVLTF. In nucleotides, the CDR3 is TGCGCCAGCAGCTTGTCGCGCTCTGGGGCCAACGTCCTGACTTTC.

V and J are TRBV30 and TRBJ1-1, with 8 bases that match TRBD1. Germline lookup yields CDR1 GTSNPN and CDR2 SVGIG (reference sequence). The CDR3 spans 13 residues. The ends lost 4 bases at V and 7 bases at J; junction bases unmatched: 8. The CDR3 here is CAWTPDRAYEAFF. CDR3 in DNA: TGTGCCTGGACCCCGGACAGGGCTTATGAAGCTTTCTTT.